What follows is one T cell receptor beta chain and its context. This sample is part of a study of blood T cell repertoires in COVID-19. Overall study: COVID-19 samples from acute and convalescent phases originated in the United States, Italy and Spain.

Repertoires were generated with immunoSEQ multiplex PCR, while TCRdb's copy carries only in-frame clones and drops some. The sample has some 150,000 clones; under 85% are singletons. Followed over time, Seattle patients had been enrolled while infection was active. Germline CDR1 and CDR2: SGHTA and FQGTGA. The CDR3 runs 13 residues. V dropped 4 bases and J dropped 5 bases, with 11 bases sitting between them. The clonotype comes from a man aged 60 to 75 with COVID-19, enrolled during active disease. Sequenced sample: peripheral blood. The genes are TRBV7-3 and TRBJ2-5; D is uncertain. In DNA form, the CDR3 reads TGTGCCAGCAGCTCCGACTCTCGGGAGACCCAGTACTTC. Amino acids: CASSSDSRETQYF. Variable domain in full (rest from reference TRBV7-3 and TRBJ2-5): GAGVSQTPSNKVTEKGKYVELRCDPISGHTALYWYRQSLGQGPEFLIYFQGTGAADDSGLPNDRFFAVRPEGSVSTLKIQRTERGDSAVYLCASSSDSRETQYFGPGTRLLVL.